This TCR beta chain was documented in a study of cytomegalovirus exposure and HLA in healthy donors. Across the whole study: There were approximately 400 genotyped donors. Of these, roughly 86% fell in the genetic ancestry cluster associated with self-reported Caucasian donors.

A multiplex PCR was run with 60 Vbeta primers and 13 Jbeta primers. Libraries were prepared by immunoSEQ multiplex PCR; TCRdb keeps only in-frame clonotypes and omits some of them. The sample carries about 170,000 clones, approximately 86% recorded once. Looked up from germline, CDR1 is SGHNT and CDR2 is YYREEE (reference sequence). V lost 0 bases, J lost 4 bases, and 6 bases stayed unmatched. This CDR3 region has 15 residues. Findings of the study overall: A list of roughly 160 TCR beta chains associated with cytomegalovirus was given.

This cohort consisted of healthy bone marrow donors. With regard to this clone: Its antigen is currently unknown.

The rearrangement uses TRBV5-4 and TRBJ2-5, with 7 bases lining up with TRBD2. The material sequenced was PBMCs. This receptor was identified in a male donor in good health and CMV-seronegative. The CDR3 loop reads CASSLAAGERETQYF. CDR3 DNA sequence: TGTGCCAGCAGCTTGGCGGCGGGGGAAAGAGAGACCCAGTACTTC.